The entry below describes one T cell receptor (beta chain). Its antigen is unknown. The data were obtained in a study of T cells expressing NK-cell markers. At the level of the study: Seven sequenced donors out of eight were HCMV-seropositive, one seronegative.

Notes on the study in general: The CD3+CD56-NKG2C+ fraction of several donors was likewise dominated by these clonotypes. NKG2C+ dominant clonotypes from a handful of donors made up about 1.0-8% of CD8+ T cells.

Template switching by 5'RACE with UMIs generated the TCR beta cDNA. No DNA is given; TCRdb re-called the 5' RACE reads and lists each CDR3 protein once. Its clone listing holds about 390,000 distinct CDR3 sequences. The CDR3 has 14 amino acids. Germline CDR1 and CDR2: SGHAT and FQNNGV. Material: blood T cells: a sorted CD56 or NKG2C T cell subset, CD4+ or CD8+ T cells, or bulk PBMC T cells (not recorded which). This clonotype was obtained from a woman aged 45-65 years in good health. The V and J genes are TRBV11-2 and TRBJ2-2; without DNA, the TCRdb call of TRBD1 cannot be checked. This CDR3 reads CASSMGPILGELFF.